This paragraph reports one T cell receptor beta chain. The time point here: patch test 3, about 24 weeks after DPC sensitization. Treatment defined: therapeutic diphenylcyclopropenone sensitization with weekly scalp DPC. This sample was included in a study of human T cells and chemical hapten exposure. From the RACE reads, TCRdb called clonotypes with MiXCR, one entry per CDR3 protein. The repertoire consists of around 200,000 distinct CDR3 sequences, with about 25% occurring once and the leading ten covering roughly 2.3%. Here the sequenced sample was whole blood, taken in connection with sensitization to the hapten diphenylcyclopropenone (DPC). The clonotype comes from a woman between 40 and 50 years old with alopecia areata. Some clones in this sample may be carry-over from other donors' samples.

In DNA form, the CDR3 reads TGTGCCAGCAGCAGACAGGCAACTAATGAAAAACTGTTTTTT. It encodes CASSRQATNEKLFF. The chain couples TRBV7-2 to TRBJ1-4; D may be TRBD1 (6 bases). The germline CDR1 and CDR2 sequences are SGHTA and FQGNSA. The ends were cut back, 5 bases at V and 0 bases at J, with 7 bases in the middle. CDR3 length: 14 residues.